These 14 T cell receptor beta chains came from one sample sequenced in a study of cytomegalovirus exposure and HLA in healthy donors. Researchers ran the PCR with 60 Vbeta and 13 Jbeta primers. Sequencing used immunoSEQ multiplex PCR; TCRdb keeps in-frame clones, though not all of them. The sample lists about 90,000 clones, 60% to 85% occurring once. The sample consisted of PBMCs. The receptors originated from a woman between 35 and 50 years old in good health and CMV-seropositive.

The chain joins TRBV11-3 to TRBJ1-5; tentative D call: TRBD1 (6 bases). The germline CDR1 and CDR2 sequences are SGHNT and YENEEA. V gave up 1 base and J gave up 3 bases, with 10 bases separating them. This CDR3 spans 15 amino acids. CDR3 region: CASSLGTVPNQPQHF. The CDR3, as DNA: TGTGCCAGCAGCTTAGGGACAGTCCCCAATCAGCCCCAGCATTTT.

The chain is built from TRBV18 and TRBJ2-2; the D gene is possibly TRBD2 (6 bases). Germline values: CDR1 KGHSH, CDR2 LQKENI. The V gene lost 3 bases and the J gene lost 7 bases, with 15 bases spanning the gap. CDR3 length equals 15 residues. The CDR3 protein is CASSPMRDGYGELFF. As DNA, the CDR3 is TGTGCCAGCTCACCGATGCGGGACGGTTACGGGGAGCTGTTTTTT.

On this clone itself: A junction boundary mismatches the germline segment, possibly from a read error. CDR3 DNA sequence: TGTGCCAGCAGTTCTAACTTTCTAGCGGGGAGGAGGTTC. As protein: CASSSNFLAGRRF. The rearrangement uses TRBV28 and TRBJ2-7, with TRBD2 matching 9 bases. Germline V gives CDR1 MDHEN, CDR2 SYDVKM. There are 13 residues in the CDR3.

The J gene is TRBJ2-3, the V gene TRBV27, with a possible D match to TRBD2 (6 bases). Germline CDR1 MNHEY, CDR2 SMNVEV (reference sequence). Trimming took off 6 bases at V and 6 bases at J, with 16 bases between the two ends. The CDR3 runs to 14 residues. Here the CDR3 reads CASRELSEGDTQYF. DNA for the CDR3: TGTGCCAGCAGGGAATTGTCGGAGGGGGATACGCAGTATTTT.

The chain has TRBV6-1 and TRBJ1-3, with D hard to call. Trimming left V 3 bases short and J 0 bases short, with 12 bases between. Germline CDR1 is MNHNS and CDR2 is SASEGT. This CDR3 has 16 residues. Here the CDR3 reads CASSDLSGISGNTIYF. The CDR3 region has the DNA TGTGCCAGCAGTGACTTATCGGGAATCTCTGGAAACACCATATATTTT.

This chain uses TRBV4-3 with TRBJ2-5, with TRBD2 matching 10 bases. J was trimmed by 4 bases and V by 1 base; bases with no gene match: 3. Germline CDR1 LGHNA, CDR2 YSLEER. CDR3 length equals 15 residues. The CDR3 loop is CASSQVAGGVETQYF. As DNA, the CDR3 is TGCGCCAGCAGCCAAGTAGCGGGAGGAGTAGAGACCCAGTACTTC.

This chain uses TRBV5-4 with TRBJ2-7, with 12 bases that match TRBD2. Germline V gene lookup returns CDR1 SGHNT and CDR2 YYREEE (reference sequence). Trimming cost V 2 bases and J 3 bases; bases outside gene matches: 15. This CDR3 contains 19 residues. This CDR3 is CASSFLGHSGLAGFYEQYF. The CDR3 DNA is TGTGCCAGCAGCTTTCTCGGTCATTCCGGACTAGCGGGATTCTACGAGCAGTACTTC.

V usage is TRBV5-1 and J usage is TRBJ2-7; 7 bases align to TRBD2. Germline CDR1 SGHRS, CDR2 YFSETQ. Trimming removed 0 bases from V and 7 bases from J; junction bases left unmatched: 7. CDR3 length: 14 residues. The CDR3 here is CASSLVWGGREQYF. The CDR3 DNA follows: TGCGCCAGCAGCTTGGTATGGGGGGGTAGGGAGCAGTACTTC.

The chain combines TRBV7-6 with TRBJ2-1, with 11 bases identical to TRBD2. Germline CDR1 is SGHVS and CDR2 is FNYEAQ. The CDR3 is made up of 17 amino acids. Germline trimming cut 3 bases from V and 8 bases from J; bases unmatched to any gene: 12. In DNA, the CDR3 is TGTGCCAGCAGCTTGACGACTAGCGGGGCAAGAGTCCATGAGCAGTTCTTC. Protein: CASSLTTSGARVHEQFF.

This clone was detected only a few times. This chain links TRBV6-1 with TRBJ1-1; D is undetermined. Looked up from germline, CDR1 is MNHNS and CDR2 is SASEGT. Trimming cost V 1 base and J 2 bases, with 5 bases left between them. The CDR3 has 13 residues. CDR3 sequence reads: CASSEVPNTEAFF. The CDR3 DNA sequence: TGTGCCAGCAGTGAAGTTCCTAACACTGAAGCTTTCTTT.

This chain connects TRBV5-6 to TRBJ1-1; 8 bases align to TRBD1. This CDR3 spans 14 amino acids. The germline CDR1 and CDR2 sequences are SGHDT and YYEEEE. V was pared by 5 bases and J by 3 bases, with 6 bases of the junction left unmatched. CDR3 nucleotides: TGTGCCAGCAGGTCGGACAGGGCGGACACTGAAGCTTTCTTT. Amino acid sequence: CASRSDRADTEAFF.

J is TRBJ2-1 and V is TRBV19, with TRBD2 identical over 12 bases. Per the germline V gene, CDR1 is LNHDA and CDR2 is SQIVND (reference sequence). V was pared by 7 bases and J by 0 bases, with 4 bases of the junction left unmatched. There are 16 residues in the CDR3. CDR3 amino acids: CASTTTSGSSYNEQFF. In nucleotides, the CDR3 is TGTGCCAGTACAACGACTAGCGGGAGCTCCTACAATGAGCAGTTCTTC.

This chain uses TRBV6-4 with TRBJ2-1, with 14 bases that match TRBD2. V shed 6 bases and J 8 bases; nucleotides not matched to a gene: 9. Germline CDR1 MRHNA, CDR2 SNTAGT. CDR3 length: 16 amino acids. The CDR3 DNA is TGTGCCAGCAGCCGGACTAGCGGGAGGAGTAGGGATGAGCAGTTCTTC. Translating gives CASSRTSGRSRDEQFF.

This chain uses TRBV27 with TRBJ2-1; TRBD1 matches at 7 bases. Germline V lookup: CDR1 MNHEY, CDR2 SMNVEV (reference sequence). After removal of 4 bases from V and 8 bases from J, the junction contained 8 bases not matched to a gene. The CDR3 has 14 amino acids. The CDR3 sequence: CASSSLPGGHEQFF. CDR3 DNA: TGTGCCAGCAGTTCTCTGCCAGGGGGTCATGAGCAGTTCTTC.